The following is a TCR beta chain sequence with its context. Antigen: not known. The naive CD8 subset, CD45RO-negative cells positively selected for CCR7, excluded terminally differentiated effector memory CD45RA+ cells. This entry is derived from a study of shared clonotypes between healthy human individuals. Study results and caveats: The study generally estimated greater richness for naive than memory subsets. Rarefaction revealed incomplete sorted-subset sequencing despite large depth.

Produced via immunoSEQ multiplex PCR; TCRdb's table is partial and in-frame only. The data contain some 2,100,000 clones, just over 90% of them seen just once; the ten biggest clones take up under 2%. The clonotype originates from a man aged 18 to 29 in good health. Some clones in this sample may be carry-over from other donors' samples. Sequencing input: naive CD8+ T cells from PBMCs.

CDR3 DNA sequence: TGTGCCAGTAGTCAGGACAGGGGGAACACTGAAGCTTTCTTT. This sequence encodes CASSQDRGNTEAFF. This chain joins TRBV19 and TRBJ1-1; 9 bases match TRBD1. The CDR3 runs to 14 residues. Germline trimming cut 5 bases from V and 1 base from J; bases unmatched to any gene: 2. CDR1 and CDR2 (germline): LNHDA, SQIVND (reference sequence).